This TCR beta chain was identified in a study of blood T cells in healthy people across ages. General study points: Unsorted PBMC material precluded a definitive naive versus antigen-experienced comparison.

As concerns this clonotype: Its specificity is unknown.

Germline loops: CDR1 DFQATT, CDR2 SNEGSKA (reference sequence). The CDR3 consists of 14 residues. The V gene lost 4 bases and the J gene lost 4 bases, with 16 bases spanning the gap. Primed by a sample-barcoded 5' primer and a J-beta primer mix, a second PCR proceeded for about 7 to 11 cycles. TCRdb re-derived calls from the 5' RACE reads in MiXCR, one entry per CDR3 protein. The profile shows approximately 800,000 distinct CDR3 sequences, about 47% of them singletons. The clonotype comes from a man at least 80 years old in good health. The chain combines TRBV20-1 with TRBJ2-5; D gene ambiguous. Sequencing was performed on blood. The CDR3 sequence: CSAMEPSHGETQYF. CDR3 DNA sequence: TGCAGTGCTATGGAGCCTTCTCATGGAGAGACCCAGTACTTC.